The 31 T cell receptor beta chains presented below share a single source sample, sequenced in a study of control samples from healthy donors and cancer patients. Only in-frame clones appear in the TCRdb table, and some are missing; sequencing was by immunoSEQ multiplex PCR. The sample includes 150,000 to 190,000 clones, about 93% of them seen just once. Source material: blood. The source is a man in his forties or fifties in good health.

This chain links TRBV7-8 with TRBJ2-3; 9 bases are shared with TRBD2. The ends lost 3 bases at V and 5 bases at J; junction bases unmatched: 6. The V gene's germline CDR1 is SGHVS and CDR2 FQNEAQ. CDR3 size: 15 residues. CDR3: CASSFSGRTGDTQYF. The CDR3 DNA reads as TGTGCCAGCAGCTTTAGCGGGAGAACGGGAGATACGCAGTATTTT.

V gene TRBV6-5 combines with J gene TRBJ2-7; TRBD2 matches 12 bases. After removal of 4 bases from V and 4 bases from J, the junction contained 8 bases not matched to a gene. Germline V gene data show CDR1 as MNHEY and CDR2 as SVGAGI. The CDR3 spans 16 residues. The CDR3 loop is CASSSLLAGGLYEQYF. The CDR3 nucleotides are TGTGCCAGCAGTTCCCTTCTAGCGGGAGGGTTGTACGAGCAGTACTTC.

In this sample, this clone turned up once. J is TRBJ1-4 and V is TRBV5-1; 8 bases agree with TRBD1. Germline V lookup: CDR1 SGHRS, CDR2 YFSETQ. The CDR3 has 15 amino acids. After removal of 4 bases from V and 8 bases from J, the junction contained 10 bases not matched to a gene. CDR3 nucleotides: TGCGCCAGCAGCGCCACGACAGGGGTGGCGGAAAAACTGTTTTTT. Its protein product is CASSATTGVAEKLFF.

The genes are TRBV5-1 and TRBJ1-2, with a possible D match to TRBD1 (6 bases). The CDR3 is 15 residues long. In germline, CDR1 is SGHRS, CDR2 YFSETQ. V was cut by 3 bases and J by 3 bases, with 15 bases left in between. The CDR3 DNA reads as TGCGCCAGCAGCTATACAGGGTCGTTAGACTATGGCTACACCTTC. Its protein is CASSYTGSLDYGYTF.

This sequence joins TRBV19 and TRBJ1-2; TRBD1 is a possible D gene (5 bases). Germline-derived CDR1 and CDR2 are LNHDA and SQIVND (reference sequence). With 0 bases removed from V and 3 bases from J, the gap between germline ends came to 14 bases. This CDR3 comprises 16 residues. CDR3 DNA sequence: TGTGCCAGTAGTATAGATCCCAGGGCCGTCCACTATGGCTACACCTTC. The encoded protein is CASSIDPRAVHYGYTF.

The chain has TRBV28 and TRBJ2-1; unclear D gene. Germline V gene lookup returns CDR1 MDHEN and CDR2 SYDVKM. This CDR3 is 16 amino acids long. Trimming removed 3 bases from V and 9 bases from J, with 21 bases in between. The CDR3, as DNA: TGTGCCAGCAGTTTCTCGGCCCCCACAAGAGGCGGTGAGCAGTTCTTC. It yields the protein CASSFSAPTRGGEQFF.

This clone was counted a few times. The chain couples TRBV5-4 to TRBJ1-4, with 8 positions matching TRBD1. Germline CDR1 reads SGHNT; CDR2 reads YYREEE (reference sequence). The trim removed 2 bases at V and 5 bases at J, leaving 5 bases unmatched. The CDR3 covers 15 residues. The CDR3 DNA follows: TGTGCCAGCAGCTTCGACAGGGGAGGAAATGAAAAACTGTTTTTT. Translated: CASSFDRGGNEKLFF.

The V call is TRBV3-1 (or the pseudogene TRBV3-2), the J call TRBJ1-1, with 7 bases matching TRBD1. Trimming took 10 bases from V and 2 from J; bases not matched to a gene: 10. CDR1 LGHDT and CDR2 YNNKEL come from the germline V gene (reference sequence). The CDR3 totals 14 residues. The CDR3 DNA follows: TGTGCCACCAAAGAACAGGGGTATAACACTGAAGCTTTCTTT. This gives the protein CATKEQGYNTEAFF.

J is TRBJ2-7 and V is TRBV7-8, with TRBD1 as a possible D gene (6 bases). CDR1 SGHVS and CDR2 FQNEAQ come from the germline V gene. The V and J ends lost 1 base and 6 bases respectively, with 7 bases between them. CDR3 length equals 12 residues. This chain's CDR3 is CASSLGGGEQYF. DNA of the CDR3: TGTGCCAGCAGCTTAGGAGGGGGCGAGCAGTACTTC.

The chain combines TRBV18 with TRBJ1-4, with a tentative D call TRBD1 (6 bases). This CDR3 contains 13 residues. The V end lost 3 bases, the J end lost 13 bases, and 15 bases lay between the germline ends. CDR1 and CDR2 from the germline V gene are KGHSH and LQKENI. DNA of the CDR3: TGTGCCAGCTCACCTTGGGGGGCGAAGGGACTGTTTTTT. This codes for CASSPWGAKGLFF.

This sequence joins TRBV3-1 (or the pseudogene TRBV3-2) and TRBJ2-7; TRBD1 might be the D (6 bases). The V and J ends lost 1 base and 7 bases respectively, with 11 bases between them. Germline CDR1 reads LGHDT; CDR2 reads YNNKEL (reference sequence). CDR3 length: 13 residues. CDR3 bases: TGTGCCAGCAGCCAAGTGGACAGAACGGAGCAGTACTTC. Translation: CASSQVDRTEQYF.

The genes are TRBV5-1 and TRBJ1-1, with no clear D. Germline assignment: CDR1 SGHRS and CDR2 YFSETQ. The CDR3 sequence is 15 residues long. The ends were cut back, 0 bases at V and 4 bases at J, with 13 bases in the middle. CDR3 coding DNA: TGCGCCAGCAGCTTGGTGCAGTCAGGAGGCACTGAAGCTTTCTTT. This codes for CASSLVQSGGTEAFF.

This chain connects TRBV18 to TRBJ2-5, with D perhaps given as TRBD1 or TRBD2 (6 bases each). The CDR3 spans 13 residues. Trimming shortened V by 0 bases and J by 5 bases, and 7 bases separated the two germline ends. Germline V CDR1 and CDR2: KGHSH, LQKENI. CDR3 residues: CASSPPGGETQYF. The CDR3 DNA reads TGTGCCAGCTCACCACCAGGGGGGGAGACCCAGTACTTC.

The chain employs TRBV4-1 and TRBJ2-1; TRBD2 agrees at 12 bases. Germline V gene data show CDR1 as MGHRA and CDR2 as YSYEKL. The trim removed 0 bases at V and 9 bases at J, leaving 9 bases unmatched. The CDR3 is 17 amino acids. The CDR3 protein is CASSQDNPLTSGSEQFF. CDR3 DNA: TGCGCCAGCAGCCAAGATAACCCCTTGACTAGCGGGAGTGAGCAGTTCTTC.

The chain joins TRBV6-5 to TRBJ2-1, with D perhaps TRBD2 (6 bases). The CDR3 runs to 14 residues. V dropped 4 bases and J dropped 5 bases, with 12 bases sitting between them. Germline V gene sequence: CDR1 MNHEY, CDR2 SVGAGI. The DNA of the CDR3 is TGTGCCAGCAGTTTAGAACTAGCAGACAATGAGCAGTTCTTC. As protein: CASSLELADNEQFF.

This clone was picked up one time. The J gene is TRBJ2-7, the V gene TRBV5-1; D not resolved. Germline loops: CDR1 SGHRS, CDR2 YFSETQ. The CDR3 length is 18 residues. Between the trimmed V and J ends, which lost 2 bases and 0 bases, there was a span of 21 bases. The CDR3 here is CASSLNGRPDVGSYEQYF. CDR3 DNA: TGCGCCAGCAGCTTAAACGGCAGGCCCGACGTGGGCTCCTACGAGCAGTACTTC.

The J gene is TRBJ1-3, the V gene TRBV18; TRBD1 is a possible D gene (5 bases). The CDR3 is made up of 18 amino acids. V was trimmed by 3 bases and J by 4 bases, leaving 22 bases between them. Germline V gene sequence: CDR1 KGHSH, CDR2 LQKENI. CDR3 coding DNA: TGTGCCAGCTCACCGATAAGGGCGACAGCAAAGAGGGGAAACACCATATATTTT. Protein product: CASSPIRATAKRGNTIYF.

The CDR3: CASRPDRGTFYEQYF. CDR3 sequence (DNA): TGCGCCAGCAGACCTGACAGGGGAACCTTCTACGAGCAGTACTTC. This sequence joins TRBV10-2 and TRBJ2-7; TRBD1 agrees at 8 bases. Germline V gene lookup returns CDR1 WSHSY and CDR2 SAAADI. V dropped 6 bases and J dropped 3; count of bases not matched to a gene: 10. The CDR3 contains 15 residues.

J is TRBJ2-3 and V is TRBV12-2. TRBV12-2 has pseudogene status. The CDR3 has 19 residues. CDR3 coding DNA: TGTGCAAGTCGCTTACCATTCCCGACTGGGAAATGTAGCACAGATACGCAGTATTTT. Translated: CASRLPFPTGKCSTDTQYF.

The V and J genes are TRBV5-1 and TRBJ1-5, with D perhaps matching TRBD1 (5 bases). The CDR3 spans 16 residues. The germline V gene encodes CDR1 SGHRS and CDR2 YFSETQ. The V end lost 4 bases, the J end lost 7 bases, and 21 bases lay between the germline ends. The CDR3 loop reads CASSPKGGERGQPQHF. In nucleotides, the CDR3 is TGCGCCAGCAGCCCCAAGGGAGGGGAGCGGGGCCAGCCCCAGCATTTT.

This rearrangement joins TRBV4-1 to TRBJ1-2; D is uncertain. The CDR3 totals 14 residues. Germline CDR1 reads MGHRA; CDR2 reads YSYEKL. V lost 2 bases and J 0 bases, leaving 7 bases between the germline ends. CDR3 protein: CASSQSGTNYGYTF. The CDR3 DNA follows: TGCGCCAGCAGCCAATCCGGGACTAACTATGGCTACACCTTC.

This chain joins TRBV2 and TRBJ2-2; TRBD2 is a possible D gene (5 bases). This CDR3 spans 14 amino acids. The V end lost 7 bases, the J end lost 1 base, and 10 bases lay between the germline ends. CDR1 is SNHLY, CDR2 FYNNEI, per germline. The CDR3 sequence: CASTGGRNTGELFF. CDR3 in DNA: TGTGCCAGCACTGGAGGCCGGAACACCGGGGAGCTGTTTTTT.

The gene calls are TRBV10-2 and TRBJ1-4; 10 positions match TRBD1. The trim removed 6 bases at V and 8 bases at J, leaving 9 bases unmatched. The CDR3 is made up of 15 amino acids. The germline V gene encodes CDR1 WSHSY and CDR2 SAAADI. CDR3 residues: CASSRDRGRNEKLFF. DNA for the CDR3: TGCGCCAGCAGCCGAGACAGGGGGCGTAACGAAAAACTGTTTTTT.

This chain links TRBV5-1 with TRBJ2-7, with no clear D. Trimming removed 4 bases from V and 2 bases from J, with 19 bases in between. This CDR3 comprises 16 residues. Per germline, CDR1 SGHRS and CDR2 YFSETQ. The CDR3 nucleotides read TGCGCCAGCAGCACCCGACACCATTCCTCGGCCTACGAGCAGTACTTC. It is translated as CASSTRHHSSAYEQYF. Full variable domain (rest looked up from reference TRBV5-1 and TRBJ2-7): KAGVTQTPRYLIKTRGQQVTLSCSPISGHRSVSWYQQTPGQGLQFLFEYFSETQRNKGNFPGRFSGRQFSNSRSEMNVSTLELGDSALYLCASSTRHHSSAYEQYFGPGTRLTVT.

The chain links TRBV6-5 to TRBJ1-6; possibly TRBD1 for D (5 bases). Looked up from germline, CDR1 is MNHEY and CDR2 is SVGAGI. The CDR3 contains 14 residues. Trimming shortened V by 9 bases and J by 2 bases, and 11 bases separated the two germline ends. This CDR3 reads CASGAGPYNSPLHF. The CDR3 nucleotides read TGTGCCAGTGGGGCAGGGCCCTATAATTCACCCCTCCACTTT.

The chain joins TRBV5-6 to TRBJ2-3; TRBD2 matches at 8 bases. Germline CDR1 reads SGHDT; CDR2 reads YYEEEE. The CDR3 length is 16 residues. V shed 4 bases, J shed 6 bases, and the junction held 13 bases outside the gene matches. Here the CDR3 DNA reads TGTGCCAGCAGCCCCCAATCCAGCGGGGGATGGGATACGCAGTATTTT. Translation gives CASSPQSSGGWDTQYF.

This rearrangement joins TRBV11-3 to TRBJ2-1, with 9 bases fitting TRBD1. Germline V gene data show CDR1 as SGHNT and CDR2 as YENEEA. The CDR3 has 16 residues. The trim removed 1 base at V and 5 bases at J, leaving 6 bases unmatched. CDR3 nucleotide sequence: TGTGCCAGCAGCTTAGGCGGGACAGGGCCCAACAATGAGCAGTTCTTC. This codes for CASSLGGTGPNNEQFF.

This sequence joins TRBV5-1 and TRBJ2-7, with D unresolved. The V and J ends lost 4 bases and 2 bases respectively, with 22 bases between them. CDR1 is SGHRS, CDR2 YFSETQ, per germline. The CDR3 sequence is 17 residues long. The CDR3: CASSGKAGESGAYEQYF. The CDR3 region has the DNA TGCGCCAGCAGCGGAAAGGCCGGCGAGAGTGGGGCCTACGAGCAGTACTTC.

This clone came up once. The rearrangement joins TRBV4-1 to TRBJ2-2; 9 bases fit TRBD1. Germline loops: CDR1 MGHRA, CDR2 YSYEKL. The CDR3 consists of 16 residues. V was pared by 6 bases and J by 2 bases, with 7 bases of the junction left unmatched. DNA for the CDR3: TGCGCCAGCAGGCGACCGGGACAGGGAAACACCGGGGAGCTGTTTTTT. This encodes CASRRPGQGNTGELFF.

CDR3 region: CASRRGRDQPQHF. CDR3 nucleotide sequence: TGTGCCAGCAGGCGGGGGCGCGATCAGCCCCAGCATTTT. The chain recombines TRBV12-3 or TRBV12-4 with TRBJ1-5, with D tentatively TRBD1 (6 bases). Between the trimmed V and J ends, which lost 6 bases and 5 bases, there was a span of 11 bases. The CDR3 covers 13 residues.

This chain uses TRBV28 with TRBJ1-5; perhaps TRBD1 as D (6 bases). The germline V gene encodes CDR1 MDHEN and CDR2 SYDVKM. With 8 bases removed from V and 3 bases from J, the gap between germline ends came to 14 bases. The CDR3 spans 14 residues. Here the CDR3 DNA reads TGTGCCAGCGATACAGGGACGGACAATCAGCCCCAGCATTTT. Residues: CASDTGTDNQPQHF. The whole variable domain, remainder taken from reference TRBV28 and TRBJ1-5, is DVKVTQSSRYLVKRTGEKVFLECVQDMDHENMFWYRQDPGLGLRLIYFSYDVKMKEKGDIPEGYSVSREKKERFSLILESASTNQTSMYLCASDTGTDNQPQHFGDGTRLSIL.